A single sample is the source of the 2 T cell receptor beta chains below, sequenced in a study of T cell responses to AZD1222 COVID-19 vaccine. Profiled with immunoSEQ multiplex PCR; TCRdb holds only in-frame clones, not every one. The data show tens of thousands of clones, 70% to 90% seen once. Specimen: peripheral blood, collected 28 days after the second AZD1222 dose. The source is an adult who received the AZD1222 COVID-19 vaccine.

The chain uses TRBV7-9 and TRBJ2-2; the match to TRBD2 covers 7 bases. This CDR3 comprises 13 residues. Germline values: CDR1 SEHNR, CDR2 FQNEAQ (reference sequence). Trimming removed 5 bases from V and 6 bases from J; junction bases left unmatched: 3. The chain's CDR3 is CASSPGGAGELFF. For the CDR3, the DNA is TGTGCCAGCAGCCCTGGGGGGGCCGGGGAGCTGTTTTTT.

This clone was counted a few times. The chain has TRBV5-4 and TRBJ1-2; the match to TRBD1 covers 8 bases. The CDR3 extends over 14 amino acids. Germline trimming cut 1 base from V and 8 bases from J; bases unmatched to any gene: 7. Germline V lookup: CDR1 SGHNT, CDR2 YYREEE (reference sequence). CDR3 nucleotides: TGTGCCAGCAGCTTGATTGGACAGGGCATGGGCTACACCTTC. It translates to CASSLIGQGMGYTF. The whole variable domain, filled in from reference TRBV5-4 and TRBJ1-2, reads ETGVTQSPTHLIKTRGQQVTLRCSSQSGHNTVSWYQQALGQGPQFIFQYYREEENGRGNFPPRFSGLQFPNYSSELNVNALELDDSALYLCASSLIGQGMGYTFGSGTRLTVV.